This passage covers 22 T cell receptor beta chains from one sample sequenced in a study of CD8+ T cells in alopecia areata. Following extraction, RNA underwent reverse transcription to cDNA, which served as the sequencing template. The method was immunoSEQ multiplex PCR; TCRdb's version includes in-frame clones alone and lacks a portion of them. The sample holds 40,000 to 50,000 clones, around three fifths seen once. Stated treatment: oral pan-JAK inhibitor, 5-10 mg twice daily. The sequences come from CD8+ T cells sorted from blood, collected at week 4, from a patient treated with tofacitinib. Source of these receptors: a human donor with alopecia areata.

The rearrangement links TRBV29-1 to TRBJ1-2, with D tentatively TRBD1 (5 bases). The CDR3 contains 13 residues. V gave up 0 bases and J gave up 8 bases, with 13 bases separating them. Germline V lookup: CDR1 SQVTM, CDR2 ANQGSEA. CDR3 in DNA: TGCAGCGTTGAAGATATACAGGCGGACGGCTACACCTTC. This translates into CSVEDIQADGYTF.

The chain combines TRBV30 with TRBJ2-7; D gene ambiguous. V was pared by 1 base and J by 1 base, with 2 bases between. This CDR3 has 11 amino acids. Germline-derived CDR1 and CDR2 are GTSNPN and SVGIG (reference sequence). Here the CDR3 DNA reads TGTGCCTGGAGTGGTTCCTACGAGCAGTACTTC. Its translation: CAWSGSYEQYF.

This clone has only a few counts. This rearrangement joins TRBV29-1 to TRBJ2-7; TRBD2 might be the D (7 bases). V shed 0 bases and J shed 4 bases, with 16 bases lying between them. Germline V CDR1 and CDR2: SQVTM, ANQGSEA. This CDR3 spans 15 amino acids. The CDR3 reads CSVEDWGGGDYEQYF. In DNA form, the CDR3 reads TGCAGCGTTGAAGATTGGGGCGGGGGCGATTACGAGCAGTACTTC.

The V and J genes are TRBV10-2 and TRBJ2-7; 10 nucleotides agree with TRBD1. Germline V gene data show CDR1 as WSHSY and CDR2 as SAAADI. After removal of 8 bases from V and 2 bases from J, the junction contained 0 bases not matched to a gene. CDR3 length: 12 residues. DNA for the CDR3: TGCGCCAGCGGGACAGGGGCCTACGAGCAGTACTTC. It specifies CASGTGAYEQYF.

This clone was counted a few times. The chain recombines TRBV10-3 with TRBJ2-2, with D unclear. V was clipped by 8 bases and J by 4 bases, with 11 bases between them. Germline V gene sequence: CDR1 ENHRY, CDR2 SYGVKD. The CDR3 is 13 residues long. CDR3 nucleotide sequence: TGTGCCATCCCCTCGGTGGGCACCGGGGAGCTGTTTTTT. This encodes CAIPSVGTGELFF.

The chain recombines TRBV29-1 with TRBJ2-1; the D gene is possibly TRBD1 (6 bases). CDR1 and CDR2 from the germline V gene are SQVTM and ANQGSEA. The CDR3 extends over 13 amino acids. V shed 3 bases and J shed 8 bases, with 14 bases lying between them. DNA of the CDR3: TGCAGCGTTGAGGGCCCCAGGGGAGATGAGCAGTTCTTC. This encodes CSVEGPRGDEQFF.

The J gene is TRBJ2-5, the V gene TRBV29-1, with 9 nucleotides matching TRBD1. The tail of the sequence fits TRBJ2-7 better, so the J call may be wrong. The CDR3 contains 14 residues. Germline V CDR1 and CDR2: SQVTM, ANQGSEA. CDR3 DNA: TGCAGCGTTCGATCCGGGACAGGGCTCCACGAGCAGTACTTC. Translating gives CSVRSGTGLHEQYF.

This sequence joins TRBV9 and TRBJ2-5; maybe TRBD1 (6 bases). The CDR3 runs 14 residues. V was pared by 0 bases and J by 2 bases, with 8 bases between. Germline CDR1 is SGDLS and CDR2 is YYNGEE. CDR3 DNA: TGTGCCAGCAGCGTAGGGGGGCGACAAGAGACCCAGTACTTC. Translated: CASSVGGRQETQYF.

The chain combines TRBV29-1 with TRBJ2-2, with 9 nucleotides matching TRBD1. CDR1 is SQVTM and CDR2 is ANQGSEA in the germline V gene. The CDR3 is made up of 14 amino acids. The ends lost 3 bases at V and 7 bases at J; junction bases unmatched: 6. DNA for the CDR3: TGCAGCGTTGAGGGGACAGGGTTGTTCGGGGAGCTGTTTTTT. Encoded protein: CSVEGTGLFGELFF.

The CDR3 protein is CSVVGQNLGNEQFF. CDR3 sequence (DNA): TGCAGCGTTGTCGGGCAGAACCTAGGGAATGAGCAGTTCTTC. The rearrangement joins TRBV29-1 to TRBJ2-1; D call uncertain. The V end was cut by 4 bases, the J end by 7 bases, with 17 bases between. The CDR3 has 14 amino acids. CDR1 and CDR2 from the germline V gene are SQVTM and ANQGSEA.

The rearrangement uses TRBV30 and TRBJ1-2; 8 bases line up with TRBD1. Germline trimming cut 3 bases from V and 6 bases from J; bases unmatched to any gene: 9. The CDR3 contains 14 residues. CDR1 and CDR2 (germline): GTSNPN, SVGIG (reference sequence). CDR3 protein: CAWRSDRGWDGYTF. CDR3 DNA: TGTGCCTGGAGGTCAGACAGGGGATGGGATGGCTACACCTTC.

The V call is TRBV5-1, the J call TRBJ2-5; 7 positions match TRBD1. Looked up from germline, CDR1 is SGHRS and CDR2 is YFSETQ. V dropped 8 bases and J dropped 5; count of bases not matched to a gene: 6. The CDR3 is 12 amino acids. Written as DNA, the CDR3 is TGCGCCAGTCAACAGGGGCCGGAGACCCAGTACTTC. This codes for CASQQGPETQYF.

The chain is built from TRBV13 and TRBJ2-3, with 8 bases aligning to TRBD2. This CDR3 is 12 amino acids long. V shed 5 bases and J 10 bases; nucleotides not matched to a gene: 5. In germline, CDR1 is PRHDT, CDR2 FYEKMQ (reference sequence). DNA of the CDR3: TGTGCCAGCAGCACCGGGACTAGAGCGCAGTATTTT. Translating it yields CASSTGTRAQYF.

This sequence joins TRBV5-4 and TRBJ2-6; tentatively, D is TRBD2 (5 bases). Germline CDR1 reads SGHNT; CDR2 reads YYREEE (reference sequence). Between the trimmed V and J ends, which lost 1 base and 3 bases, there was a span of 11 bases. The CDR3 is made up of 16 amino acids. The CDR3 DNA is TGTGCCAGCAGCTTGCGCGGGTCCGTTGGGGCCAACGTCCTGACTTTC. It translates to CASSLRGSVGANVLTF.

The V gene is TRBV4-1, the J gene TRBJ1-1; 8 bases are shared with TRBD1. V was pared by 1 base and J by 0 bases, with 4 bases of the junction left unmatched. There are 16 residues in the CDR3. The V gene's germline CDR1 is MGHRA and CDR2 YSYEKL. The CDR3 is CASSQVGQGMNTEAFF. In nucleotides, the CDR3 is TGCGCCAGCAGCCAAGTAGGACAGGGAATGAACACTGAAGCTTTCTTT.

This clone came up once. V is TRBV30 and J is TRBJ1-2, with a weak D call TRBD1 (6 bases). The CDR3 is 14 amino acids. Trimming removed 5 bases from V and 8 bases from J, with 21 bases in between. CDR1 is GTSNPN, CDR2 SVGIG, per germline (reference sequence). CDR3 nucleotides: TGTGCCTGGTCAACTCTCCGGGACAAAGGAGGCTACACCTTC. It translates to CAWSTLRDKGGYTF. Combining the CDR3 with reference TRBV30 and TRBJ1-2 gives the whole variable domain SQTIHQWPATLVQPVGSPLSLECTVEGTSNPNLYWYRQAAGRGLQLLFYSVGIGQISSEVPQNLSASRPQDRQFILSSKKLLLSDSGFYLCAWSTLRDKGGYTFGSGTRLTVV.

The V call is TRBV18, the J call TRBJ2-1; TRBD2 aligns across 12 bases. The length of the CDR3 is 19 residues. Trimming removed 3 bases from V and 0 bases from J; junction bases left unmatched: 9. The germline V gene has CDR1 KGHSH and CDR2 LQKENI. The CDR3 DNA follows: TGTGCCAGCTCACCTTCTCCCGAACTAGCGGGGGGCTCCTACAATGAGCAGTTCTTC. Its translation: CASSPSPELAGGSYNEQFF.

The chain has TRBV29-1 and TRBJ1-2, with TRBD1 matching 9 bases. Germline V gene lookup returns CDR1 SQVTM and CDR2 ANQGSEA. The CDR3 covers 12 residues. Germline trimming cut 5 bases from V and 8 bases from J; bases unmatched to any gene: 6. The DNA for the CDR3 is TGCAGCGTTCACAGGGGGCTAGGGGGCTACACCTTC. Translating gives CSVHRGLGGYTF. Combining the CDR3 with reference TRBV29-1 and TRBJ1-2 gives the whole variable domain SAVISQKPSRDICQRGTSLTIQCQVDSQVTMMFWYRQQPGQSLTLIATANQGSEATYESGFVIDKFPISRPNLTFSTLTVSNMSPEDSSIYLCSVHRGLGGYTFGSGTRLTVV.

The gene calls are TRBV28 and TRBJ2-7; no reliable D call. Per the germline V gene, CDR1 is MDHEN and CDR2 is SYDVKM. This CDR3 comprises 14 residues. Deletions cut 0 bases from V and 2 bases from J, with 8 bases between. The CDR3 coding sequence is TGTGCCAGCAGTTTATGGGGCCTAGCCTACGAGCAGTACTTC. As protein: CASSLWGLAYEQYF.

This chain joins TRBV19 and TRBJ2-5; D call uncertain. Trimming stripped 11 bases from V and 5 bases from J, with 9 bases between. This CDR3 region has 10 residues. CDR1 LNHDA and CDR2 SQIVND come from the germline V gene (reference sequence). The CDR3 region has the DNA TGTGCCTTCCTGGCGGAGACCCAGTACTTC. Its protein product is CAFLAETQYF.

The gene calls are TRBV28 and TRBJ1-1; 7 bases are shared with TRBD1. J lost 3 bases, V lost 3 bases, and 4 bases had no gene match. This CDR3 has 14 residues. Germline CDR1 MDHEN, CDR2 SYDVKM. The DNA of the CDR3 is TGTGCCAGCAGTTTCGACAGGGCGGACACTGAAGCTTTCTTT. Protein product: CASSFDRADTEAFF. Drawing the rest from reference TRBV28 and TRBJ1-1, the complete variable domain is DVKVTQSSRYLVKRTGEKVFLECVQDMDHENMFWYRQDPGLGLRLIYFSYDVKMKEKGDIPEGYSVSREKKERFSLILESASTNQTSMYLCASSFDRADTEAFFGQGTRLTVV.

The chain recombines TRBV7-2 with TRBJ2-1; D is uncertain. Germline V gene data show CDR1 as SGHTA and CDR2 as FQGNSA. This CDR3 contains 15 residues. The V and J ends lost 1 base and 0 bases respectively, with 7 bases between them. This CDR3 is CASSLDDLSYNEQFF. The CDR3 region has the DNA TGTGCCAGCAGCTTAGATGACCTCTCCTACAATGAGCAGTTCTTC.